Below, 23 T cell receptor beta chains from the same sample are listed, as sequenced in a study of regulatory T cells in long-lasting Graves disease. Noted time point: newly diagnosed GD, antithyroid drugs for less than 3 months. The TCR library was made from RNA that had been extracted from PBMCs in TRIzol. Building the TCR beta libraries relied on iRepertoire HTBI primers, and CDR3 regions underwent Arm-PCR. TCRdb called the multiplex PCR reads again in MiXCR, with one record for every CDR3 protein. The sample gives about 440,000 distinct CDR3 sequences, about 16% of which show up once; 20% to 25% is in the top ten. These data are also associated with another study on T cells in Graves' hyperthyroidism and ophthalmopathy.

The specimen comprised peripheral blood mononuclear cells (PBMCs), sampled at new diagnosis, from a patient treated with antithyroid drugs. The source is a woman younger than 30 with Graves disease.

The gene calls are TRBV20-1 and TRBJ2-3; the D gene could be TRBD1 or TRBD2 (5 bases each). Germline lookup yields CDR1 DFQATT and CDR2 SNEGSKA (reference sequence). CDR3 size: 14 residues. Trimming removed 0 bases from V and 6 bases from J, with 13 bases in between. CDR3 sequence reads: CSARDWGNSDTQYF. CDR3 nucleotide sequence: TGCAGTGCTAGAGATTGGGGGAACTCCGATACGCAGTATTTT.

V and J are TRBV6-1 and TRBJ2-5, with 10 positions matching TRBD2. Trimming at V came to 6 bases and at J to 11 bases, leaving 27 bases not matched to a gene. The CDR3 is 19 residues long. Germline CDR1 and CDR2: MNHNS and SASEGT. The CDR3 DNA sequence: TGTGCCAGCAGGAACCTAGCGGGAGAAAAAGGGAGCTCCTACAATGAGCAGTACTTC. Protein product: CASRNLAGEKGSSYNEQYF.

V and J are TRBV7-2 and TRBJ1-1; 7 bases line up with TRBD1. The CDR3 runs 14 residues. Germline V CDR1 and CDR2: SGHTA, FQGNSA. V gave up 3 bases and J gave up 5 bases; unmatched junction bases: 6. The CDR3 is CASSLTGLRTEAFF. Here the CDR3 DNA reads TGTGCCAGCAGCTTGACAGGGTTGCGAACTGAAGCTTTCTTT.

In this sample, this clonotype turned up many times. CDR3 loop: CASSPQVGHSYEQYF. The CDR3, as DNA: TGTGCCAGCAGCCCCCAGGTCGGGCACTCCTACGAGCAGTACTTC. The chain is built from TRBV7-6 and TRBJ2-7; D is ambiguous. V lost 5 bases and J lost 0, with 14 bases in between. The CDR3 has 15 amino acids. Germline V lookup: CDR1 SGHVS, CDR2 FNYEAQ.

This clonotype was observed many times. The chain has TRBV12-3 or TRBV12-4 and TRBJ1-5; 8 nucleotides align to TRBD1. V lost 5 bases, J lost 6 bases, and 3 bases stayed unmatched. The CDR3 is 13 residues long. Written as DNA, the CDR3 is TGTGCCAGCAGTGCGGACAGGGCTCAGCCCCAGCATTTT. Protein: CASSADRAQPQHF.

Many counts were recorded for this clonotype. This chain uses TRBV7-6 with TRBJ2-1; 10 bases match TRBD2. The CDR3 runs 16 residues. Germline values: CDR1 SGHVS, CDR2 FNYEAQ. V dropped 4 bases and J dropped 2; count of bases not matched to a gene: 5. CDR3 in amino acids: CASSYDSGRTYNEQFF. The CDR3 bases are TGTGCCAGCAGCTACGATAGCGGGAGGACCTACAATGAGCAGTTCTTC.

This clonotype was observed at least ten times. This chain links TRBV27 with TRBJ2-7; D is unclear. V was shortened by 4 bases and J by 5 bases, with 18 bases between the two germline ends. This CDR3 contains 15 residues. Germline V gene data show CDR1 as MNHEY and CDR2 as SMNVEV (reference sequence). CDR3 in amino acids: CASSSIPPPAHEQYF. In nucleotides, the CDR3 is TGTGCCAGCAGTTCAATCCCCCCCCCGGCCCACGAGCAGTACTTC.

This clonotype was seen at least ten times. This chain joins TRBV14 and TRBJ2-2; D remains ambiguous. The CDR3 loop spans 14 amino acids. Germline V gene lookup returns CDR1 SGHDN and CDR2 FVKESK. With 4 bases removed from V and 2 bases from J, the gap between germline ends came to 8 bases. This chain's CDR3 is CASSPTPNTGELFF. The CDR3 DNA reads TGTGCCAGCAGCCCAACACCCAACACCGGGGAGCTGTTTTTT.

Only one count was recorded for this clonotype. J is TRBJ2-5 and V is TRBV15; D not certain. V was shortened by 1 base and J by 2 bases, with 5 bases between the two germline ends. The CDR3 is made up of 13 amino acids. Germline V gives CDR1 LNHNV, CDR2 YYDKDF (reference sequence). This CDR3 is CATSRAQQETQYF. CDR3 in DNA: TGTGCCACCAGCAGAGCACAGCAAGAGACCCAGTACTTC.

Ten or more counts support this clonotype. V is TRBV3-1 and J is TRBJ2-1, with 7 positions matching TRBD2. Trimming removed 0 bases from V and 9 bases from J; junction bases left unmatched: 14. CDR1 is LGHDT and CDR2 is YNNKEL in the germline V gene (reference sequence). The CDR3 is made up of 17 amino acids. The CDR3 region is CASSQDTPTDTSVEQFF. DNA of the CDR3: TGTGCCAGCAGCCAAGATACCCCCACTGACACTAGCGTTGAGCAGTTCTTC.

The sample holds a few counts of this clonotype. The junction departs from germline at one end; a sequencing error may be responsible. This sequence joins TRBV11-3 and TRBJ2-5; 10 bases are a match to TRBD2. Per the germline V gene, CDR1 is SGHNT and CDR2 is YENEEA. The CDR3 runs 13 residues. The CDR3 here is CASSLLAGETQCF. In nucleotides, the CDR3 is TGTGCCAGCAGCTTACTAGCGGGGGAGACCCAGTGCTTC.

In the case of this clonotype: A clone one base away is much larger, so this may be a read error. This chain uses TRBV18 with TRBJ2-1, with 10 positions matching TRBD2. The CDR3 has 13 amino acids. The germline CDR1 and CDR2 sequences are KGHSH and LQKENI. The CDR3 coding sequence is TGTGGCAGCTCACCGTCCACTAGCGGGAAGCAGTTCTTC. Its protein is CGSSPSTSGKQFF.

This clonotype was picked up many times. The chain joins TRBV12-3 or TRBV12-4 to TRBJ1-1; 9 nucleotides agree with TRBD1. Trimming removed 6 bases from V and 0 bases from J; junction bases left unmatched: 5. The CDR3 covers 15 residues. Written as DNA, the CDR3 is TGTGCCAGCAGGTGGGGACAGGGAATGAACACTGAAGCTTTCTTT. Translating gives CASRWGQGMNTEAFF.

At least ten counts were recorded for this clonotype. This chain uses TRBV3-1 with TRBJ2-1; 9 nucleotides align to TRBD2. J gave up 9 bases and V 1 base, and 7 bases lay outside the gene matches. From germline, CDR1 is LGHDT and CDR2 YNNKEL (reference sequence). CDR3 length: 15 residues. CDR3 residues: CASSQARAGGGEQFF. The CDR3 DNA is TGTGCCAGCAGCCAAGCTCGAGCGGGAGGAGGTGAGCAGTTCTTC.

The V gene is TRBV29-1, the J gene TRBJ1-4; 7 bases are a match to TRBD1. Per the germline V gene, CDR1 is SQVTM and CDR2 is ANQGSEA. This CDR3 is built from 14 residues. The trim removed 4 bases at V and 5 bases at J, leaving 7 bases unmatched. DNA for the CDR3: TGCAGCGTTGCCCGACAGGGCGAGAATGAAAAACTGTTTTTT. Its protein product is CSVARQGENEKLFF.

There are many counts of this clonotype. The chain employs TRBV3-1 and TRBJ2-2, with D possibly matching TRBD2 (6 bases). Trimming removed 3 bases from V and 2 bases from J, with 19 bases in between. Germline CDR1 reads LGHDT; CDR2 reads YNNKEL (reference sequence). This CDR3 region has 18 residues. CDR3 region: CASSQGRVVAENTGELFF. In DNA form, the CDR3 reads TGTGCCAGCAGCCAGGGACGGGTGGTAGCGGAAAACACCGGGGAGCTGTTTTTT. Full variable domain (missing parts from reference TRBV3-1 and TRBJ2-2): DTAVSQTPKYLVTQMGNDKSIKCEQNLGHDTMYWYKQDSKKFLKIMFSYNNKELIINETVPNRFSPKSPDKAHLNLHINSLELGDSAVYFCASSQGRVVAENTGELFFGEGSRLTVL.

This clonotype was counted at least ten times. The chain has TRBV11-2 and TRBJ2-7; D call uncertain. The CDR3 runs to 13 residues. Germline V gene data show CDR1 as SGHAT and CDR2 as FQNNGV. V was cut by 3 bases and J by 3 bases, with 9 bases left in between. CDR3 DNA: TGTGCCAGCAGCTTTTTCGCCGACTACGAGCAGTACTTC. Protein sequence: CASSFFADYEQYF.

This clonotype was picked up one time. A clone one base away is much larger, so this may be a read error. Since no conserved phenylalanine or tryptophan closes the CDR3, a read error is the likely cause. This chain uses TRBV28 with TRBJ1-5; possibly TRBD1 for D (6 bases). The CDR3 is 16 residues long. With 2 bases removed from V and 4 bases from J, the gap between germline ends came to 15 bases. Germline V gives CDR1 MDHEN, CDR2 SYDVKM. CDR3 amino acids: CASSLPTQGWNQPQHS. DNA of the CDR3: TGTGCCAGCAGTTTACCGACCCAGGGGTGGAATCAGCCCCAGCATTCT.

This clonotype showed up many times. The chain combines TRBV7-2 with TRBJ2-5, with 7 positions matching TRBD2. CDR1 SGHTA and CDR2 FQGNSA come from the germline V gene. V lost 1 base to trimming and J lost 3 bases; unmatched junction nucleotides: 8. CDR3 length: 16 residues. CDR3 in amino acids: CASSLGVVGGKETQYF. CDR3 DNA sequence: TGTGCCAGCAGCTTAGGGGTCGTGGGAGGGAAAGAGACCCAGTACTTC.

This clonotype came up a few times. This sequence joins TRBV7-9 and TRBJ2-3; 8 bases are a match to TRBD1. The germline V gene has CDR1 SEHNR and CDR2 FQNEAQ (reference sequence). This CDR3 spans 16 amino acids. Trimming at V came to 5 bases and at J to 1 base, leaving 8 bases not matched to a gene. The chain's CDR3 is CASSPVDREGTDTQYF. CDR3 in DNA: TGTGCCAGCAGCCCAGTGGACAGGGAAGGCACAGATACGCAGTATTTT.

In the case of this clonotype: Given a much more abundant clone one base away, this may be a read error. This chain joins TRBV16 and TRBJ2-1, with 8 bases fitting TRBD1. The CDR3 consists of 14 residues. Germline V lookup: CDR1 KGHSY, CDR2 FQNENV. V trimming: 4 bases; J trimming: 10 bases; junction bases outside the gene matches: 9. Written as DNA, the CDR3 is TGTGCCAGCAGCCCTACAGGGGGGCCTTACGAGCAGTTCTTC. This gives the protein CASSPTGGPYEQFF.

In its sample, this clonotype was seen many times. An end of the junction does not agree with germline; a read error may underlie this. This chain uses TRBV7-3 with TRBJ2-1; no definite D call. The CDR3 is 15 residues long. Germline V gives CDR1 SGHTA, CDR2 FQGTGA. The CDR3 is CASSLTPFNYNEQFF. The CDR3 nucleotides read TGTGCCAGCAGCCTAACACCCTTCAACTACAATGAGCAGTTCTTC.

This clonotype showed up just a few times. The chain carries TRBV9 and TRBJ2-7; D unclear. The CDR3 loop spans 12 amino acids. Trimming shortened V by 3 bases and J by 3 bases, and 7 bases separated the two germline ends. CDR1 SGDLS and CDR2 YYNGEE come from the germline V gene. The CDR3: CASSGVGYEQYF. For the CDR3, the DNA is TGTGCCAGCAGCGGGGTGGGCTACGAGCAGTACTTC.